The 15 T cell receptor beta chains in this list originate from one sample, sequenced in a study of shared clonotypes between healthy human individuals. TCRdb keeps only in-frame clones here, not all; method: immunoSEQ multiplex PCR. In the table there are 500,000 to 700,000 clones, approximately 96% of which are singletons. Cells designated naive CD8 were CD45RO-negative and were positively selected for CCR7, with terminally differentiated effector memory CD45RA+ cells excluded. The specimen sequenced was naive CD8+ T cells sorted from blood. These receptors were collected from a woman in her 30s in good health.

CDR3 sequence reads: CASSPPVRTPSSYEQYF. As DNA, the CDR3 is TGTGCCAGCAGCCCACCGGTCAGGACACCTAGCTCCTACGAGCAGTACTTC. The chain has TRBV11-3 and TRBJ2-7, with D perhaps matching TRBD1 (5 bases). The CDR3 is 17 residues long. V gave up 5 bases and J gave up 0 bases, with 20 bases separating them. Germline CDR1 is SGHNT and CDR2 is YENEEA.

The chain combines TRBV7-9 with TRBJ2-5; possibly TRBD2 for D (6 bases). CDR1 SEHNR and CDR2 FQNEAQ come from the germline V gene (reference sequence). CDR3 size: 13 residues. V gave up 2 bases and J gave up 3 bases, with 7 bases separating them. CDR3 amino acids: CASSLWGEETQYF. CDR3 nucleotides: TGTGCCAGCAGCTTATGGGGGGAAGAGACCCAGTACTTC.

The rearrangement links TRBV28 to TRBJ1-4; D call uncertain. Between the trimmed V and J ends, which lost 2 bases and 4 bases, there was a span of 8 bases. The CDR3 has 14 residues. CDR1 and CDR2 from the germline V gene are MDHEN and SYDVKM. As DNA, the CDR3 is TGTGCCAGCAGTTTACTTCTAAATAATGAAAAACTGTTTTTT. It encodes CASSLLLNNEKLFF.

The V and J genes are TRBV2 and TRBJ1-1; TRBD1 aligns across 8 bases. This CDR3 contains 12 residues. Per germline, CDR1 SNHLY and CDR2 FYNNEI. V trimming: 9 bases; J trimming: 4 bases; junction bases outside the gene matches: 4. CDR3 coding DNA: TGTGCCAGTGACAGGGGACCCACTGAAGCTTTCTTT. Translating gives CASDRGPTEAFF.

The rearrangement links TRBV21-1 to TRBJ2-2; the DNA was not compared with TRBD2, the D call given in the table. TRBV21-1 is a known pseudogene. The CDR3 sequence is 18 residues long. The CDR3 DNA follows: TGTGCCAGCAGCAAAGTTCTAGCGGGAGGGACCGCCGCCGGGGAGCTGTTTTTT. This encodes CASSKVLAGGTAAGELFF.

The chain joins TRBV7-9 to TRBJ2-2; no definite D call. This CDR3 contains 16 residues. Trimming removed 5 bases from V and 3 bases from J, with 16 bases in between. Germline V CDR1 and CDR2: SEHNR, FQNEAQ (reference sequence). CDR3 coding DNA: TGTGCCAGCAGCGACGGTGAGCTCGTGGACACCGGGGAGCTGTTTTTT. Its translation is CASSDGELVDTGELFF.

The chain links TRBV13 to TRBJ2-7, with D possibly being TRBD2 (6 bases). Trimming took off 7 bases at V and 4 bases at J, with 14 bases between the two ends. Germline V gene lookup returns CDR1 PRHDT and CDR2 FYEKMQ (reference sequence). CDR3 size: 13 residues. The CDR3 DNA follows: TGTGCCAGCAAGGCTAGCGCTTCGTACGAGCAGTACTTC. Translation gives CASKASASYEQYF. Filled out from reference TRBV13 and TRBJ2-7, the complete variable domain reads AAGVIQSPRHLIKEKRETATLKCYPIPRHDTVYWYQQGPGQDPQFLISFYEKMQSDKGSIPDRFSAQQFSDYHSELNMSSLELGDSALYFCASKASASYEQYFGPGTRLTVT.

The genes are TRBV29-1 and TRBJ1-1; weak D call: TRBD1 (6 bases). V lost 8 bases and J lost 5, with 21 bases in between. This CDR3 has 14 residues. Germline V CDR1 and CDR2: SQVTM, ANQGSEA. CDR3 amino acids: CSIQGLSSLTEAFF. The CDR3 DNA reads TGCAGCATACAGGGTTTATCCTCACTAACTGAAGCTTTCTTT.

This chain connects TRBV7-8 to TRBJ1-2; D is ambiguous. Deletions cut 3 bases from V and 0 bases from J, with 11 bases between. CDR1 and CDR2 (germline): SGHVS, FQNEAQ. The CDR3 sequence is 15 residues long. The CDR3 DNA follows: TGTGCCAGCAGCTTGCTTCCGGGAACTAACTATGGCTACACCTTC. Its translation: CASSLLPGTNYGYTF.

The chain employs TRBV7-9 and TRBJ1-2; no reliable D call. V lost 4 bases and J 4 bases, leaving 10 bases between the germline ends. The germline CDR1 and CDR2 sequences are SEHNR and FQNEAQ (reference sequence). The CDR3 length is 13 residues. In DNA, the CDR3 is TGTGCCAGCAGCTCAGGACTTCCCTATGGCTACACCTTC. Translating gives CASSSGLPYGYTF.

The CDR3 region has the DNA TGTGCCAGCAGTCAAAGCGGGGTAATGCATGAAAAACTGTTTTTT. Encoded protein: CASSQSGVMHEKLFF. The genes are TRBV27 and TRBJ1-4; D uncertain. Germline assignment: CDR1 MNHEY and CDR2 SMNVEV (reference sequence). The CDR3 totals 15 residues. V was shortened by 5 bases and J by 6 bases, with 16 bases between the two germline ends.

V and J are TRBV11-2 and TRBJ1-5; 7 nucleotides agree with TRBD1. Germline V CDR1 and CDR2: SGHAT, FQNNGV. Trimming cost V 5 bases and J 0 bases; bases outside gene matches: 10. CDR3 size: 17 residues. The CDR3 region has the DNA TGTGCCAGCAGCGAGGGGGCAGGGATCAATAGCAATCAGCCCCAGCATTTT. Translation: CASSEGAGINSNQPQHF.

This CDR3 is CASSLGLTSTDTQYF. Written as DNA, the CDR3 is TGTGCCAGCAGCTTGGGTCTTACTAGCACAGATACGCAGTATTTT. The V gene is TRBV5-4, the J gene TRBJ2-3; unclear D gene. Germline V lookup: CDR1 SGHNT, CDR2 YYREEE (reference sequence). The CDR3 sequence is 15 residues long. Trimming left V 0 bases short and J 0 bases short, with 8 bases between.

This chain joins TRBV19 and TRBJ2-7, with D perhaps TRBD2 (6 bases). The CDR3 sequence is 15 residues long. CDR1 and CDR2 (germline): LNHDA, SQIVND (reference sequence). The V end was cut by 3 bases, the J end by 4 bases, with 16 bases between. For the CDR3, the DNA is TGTGCCAGTAGTATTTCCGGGGGTCCCCGATACGAGCAGTACTTC. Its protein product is CASSISGGPRYEQYF.

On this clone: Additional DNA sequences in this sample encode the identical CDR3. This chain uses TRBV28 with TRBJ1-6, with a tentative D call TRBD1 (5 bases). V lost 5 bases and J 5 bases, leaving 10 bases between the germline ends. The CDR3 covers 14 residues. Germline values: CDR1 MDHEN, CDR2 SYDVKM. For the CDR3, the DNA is TGTGCCAGCAGTCTCGGGACGGATAATTCACCCCTCCACTTT. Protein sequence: CASSLGTDNSPLHF. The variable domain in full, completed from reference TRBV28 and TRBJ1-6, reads DVKVTQSSRYLVKRTGEKVFLECVQDMDHENMFWYRQDPGLGLRLIYFSYDVKMKEKGDIPEGYSVSREKKERFSLILESASTNQTSMYLCASSLGTDNSPLHFGNGTRLTVT.